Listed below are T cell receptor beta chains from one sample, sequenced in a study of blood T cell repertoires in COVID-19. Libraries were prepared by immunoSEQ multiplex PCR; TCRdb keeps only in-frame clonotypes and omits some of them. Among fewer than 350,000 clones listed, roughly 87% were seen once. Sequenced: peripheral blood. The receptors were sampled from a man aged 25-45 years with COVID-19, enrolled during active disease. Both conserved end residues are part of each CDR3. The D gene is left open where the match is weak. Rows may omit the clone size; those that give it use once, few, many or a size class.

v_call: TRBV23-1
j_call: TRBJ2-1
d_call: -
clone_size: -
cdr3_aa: CASSQLVGTQGNEQFF
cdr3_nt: TGCGCCAGCAGTCAATTGGTCGGCACCCAGGGCAATGAGCAGTTCTTC

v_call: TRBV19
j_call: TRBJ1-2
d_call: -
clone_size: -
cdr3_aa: CASSIVQSYGYTF
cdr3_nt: TGTGCCAGTAGTATAGTACAAAGCTATGGCTACACCTTC

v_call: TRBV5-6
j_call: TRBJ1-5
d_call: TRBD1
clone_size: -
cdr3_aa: CASSWDRDRRNQPQHF
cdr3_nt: TGTGCCAGCAGCTGGGACCGGGACAGGCGAAATCAGCCCCAGCATTTT

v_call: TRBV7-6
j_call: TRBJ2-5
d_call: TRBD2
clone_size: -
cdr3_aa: CASSLVTGTSGTQETQYF
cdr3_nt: TGTGCCAGCAGCTTAGTTACCGGGACTAGCGGTACTCAAGAGACCCAGTACTTC

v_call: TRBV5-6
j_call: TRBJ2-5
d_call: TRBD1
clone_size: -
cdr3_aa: CASSDGTGGETQYF
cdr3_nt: TGTGCCAGCAGCGACGGGACAGGGGGAGAGACCCAGTACTTC

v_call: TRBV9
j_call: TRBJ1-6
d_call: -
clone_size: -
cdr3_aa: CASSPGGGLGGSPLHF
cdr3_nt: TGTGCCAGCAGCCCCGGCGGGGGCTTAGGAGGTTCACCCCTCCACTTT

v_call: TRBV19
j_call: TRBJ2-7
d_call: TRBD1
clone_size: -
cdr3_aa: CASSIGDRTTYEQYF
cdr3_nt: TGTGCCAGTAGTATCGGGGACAGGACGACCTACGAGCAGTACTTC

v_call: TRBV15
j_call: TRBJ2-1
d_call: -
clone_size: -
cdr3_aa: CATRPGYSYNEQFF
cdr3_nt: TGTGCCACCCGGCCGGGGTACTCCTACAATGAGCAGTTCTTC

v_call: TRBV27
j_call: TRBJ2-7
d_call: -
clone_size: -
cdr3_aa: CASSLGRGPRYEQYF
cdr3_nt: TGTGCCAGCAGTTTAGGGCGGGGACCTAGGTACGAGCAGTACTTC

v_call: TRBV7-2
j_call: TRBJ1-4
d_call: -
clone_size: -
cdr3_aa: CASSLGPGGTNEKLFF
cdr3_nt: TGTGCCAGCAGCTTAGGCCCCGGGGGTACTAATGAAAAACTGTTTTTT

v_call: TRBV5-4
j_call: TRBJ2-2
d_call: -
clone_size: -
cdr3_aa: CASSLRWGVNTGELFF
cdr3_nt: TGTGCCAGCAGCTTGCGTTGGGGGGTAAACACCGGGGAGCTGTTTTTT

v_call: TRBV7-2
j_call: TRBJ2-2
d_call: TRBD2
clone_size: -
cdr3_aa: CASSLLGGPSGELFF
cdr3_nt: TGTGCCAGCAGCCTCCTGGGAGGGCCATCCGGGGAGCTGTTTTTT

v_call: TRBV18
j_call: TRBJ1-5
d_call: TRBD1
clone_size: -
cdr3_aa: CASSLGTASNQPQHF
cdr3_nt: TGTGCCAGCTCACTGGGGACAGCTAGCAATCAGCCCCAGCATTTT

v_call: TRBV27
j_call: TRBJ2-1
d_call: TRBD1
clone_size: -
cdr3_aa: CASSSRTGVNEQFF
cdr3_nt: TGTGCCAGCAGTTCTCGGACAGGGGTCAATGAGCAGTTCTTC

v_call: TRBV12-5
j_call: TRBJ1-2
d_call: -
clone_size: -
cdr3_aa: CASAANVRYGYTF
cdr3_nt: TGTGCTAGTGCCGCGAATGTACGCTATGGCTACACCTTC

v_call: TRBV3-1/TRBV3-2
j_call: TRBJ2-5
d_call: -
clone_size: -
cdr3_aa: CASSQGGKTQYF
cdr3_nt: TGTGCCAGCAGCCAGGGAGGAAAGACCCAGTACTTC

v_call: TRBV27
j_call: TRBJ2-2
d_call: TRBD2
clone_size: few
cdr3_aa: CASGRVRNAGELFF
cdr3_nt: TGTGCCAGCGGGAGGGTGCGGAACGCCGGGGAGCTGTTTTTT

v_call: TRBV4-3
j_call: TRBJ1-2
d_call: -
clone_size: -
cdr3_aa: CASSQERGMEGNYGYTF
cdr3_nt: TGCGCCAGCAGCCAAGAGAGGGGTATGGAGGGGAACTATGGCTACACCTTC

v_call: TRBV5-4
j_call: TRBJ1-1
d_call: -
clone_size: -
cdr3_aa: CASSSRVSTEAFF
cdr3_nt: TGTGCCAGCAGCTCCAGGGTGTCCACTGAAGCTTTCTTT

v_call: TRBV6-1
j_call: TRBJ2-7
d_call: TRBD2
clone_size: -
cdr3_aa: CASSDRLAGGDEQYF
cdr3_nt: TGTGCCAGCAGTGATCGACTAGCGGGGGGTGACGAGCAGTACTTC

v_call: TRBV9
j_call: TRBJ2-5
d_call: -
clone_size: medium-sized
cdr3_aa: CASSAGLFSGGETQYF
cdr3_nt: TGTGCCAGCAGCGCCGGATTATTTTCAGGGGGGGAGACCCAGTACTTC

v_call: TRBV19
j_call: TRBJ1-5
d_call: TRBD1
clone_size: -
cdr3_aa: CASSYTGTGGGVEHF
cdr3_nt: TGTGCCAGTAGTTATACCGGGACAGGGGGCGGAGTGGAGCATTTT

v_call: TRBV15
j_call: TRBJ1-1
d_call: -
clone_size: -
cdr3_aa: CATSRGAENTEAFF
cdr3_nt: TGTGCCACCAGCAGAGGGGCAGAGAACACTGAAGCTTTCTTT

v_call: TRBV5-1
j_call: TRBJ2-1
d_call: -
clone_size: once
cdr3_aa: CASSLPRRSQTYNEQFF
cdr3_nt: TGCGCCAGCAGCTTACCGAGGAGGTCGCAGACCTACAATGAGCAGTTCTTC

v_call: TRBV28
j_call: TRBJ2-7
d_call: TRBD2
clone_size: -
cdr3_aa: CASSLSATSGREQYF
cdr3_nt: TGTGCCAGCAGTTTATCCGCGACTAGCGGGAGAGAGCAGTACTTC

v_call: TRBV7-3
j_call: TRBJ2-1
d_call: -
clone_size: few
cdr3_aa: CASSSQGGTNEQFF
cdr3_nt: TGTGCCAGCAGCTCCCAGGGGGGCACCAATGAGCAGTTCTTC

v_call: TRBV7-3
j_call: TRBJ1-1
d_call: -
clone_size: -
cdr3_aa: CASSLLAGSTEAFF
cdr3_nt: TGTGCCAGCAGCTTACTGGCGGGGAGCACTGAAGCTTTCTTT

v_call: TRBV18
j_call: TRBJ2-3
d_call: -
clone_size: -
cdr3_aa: CASSPGRTDTQYF
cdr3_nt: TGTGCCAGCTCACCTGGGAGGACAGATACGCAGTATTTT

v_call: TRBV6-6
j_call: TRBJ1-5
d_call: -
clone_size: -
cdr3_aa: CASSYSTGEGQPQHF
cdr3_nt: TGTGCCAGCAGTTACTCCACCGGGGAGGGGCAGCCCCAGCATTTT

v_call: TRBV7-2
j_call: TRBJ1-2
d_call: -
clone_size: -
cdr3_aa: CASSLAALGGPEGYTF
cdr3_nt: TGTGCCAGCAGCTTAGCGGCCTTGGGAGGGCCGGAGGGCTACACCTTC

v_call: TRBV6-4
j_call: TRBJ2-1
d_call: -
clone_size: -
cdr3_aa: CASSDSFYVASGSFGPSVIGRVFF
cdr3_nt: -

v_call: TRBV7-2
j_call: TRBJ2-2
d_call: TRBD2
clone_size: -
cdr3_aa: CASSLLRGGPTGELFF
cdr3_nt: TGTGCCAGCAGCTTATTGCGGGGGGGCCCCACCGGGGAGCTGTTTTTT

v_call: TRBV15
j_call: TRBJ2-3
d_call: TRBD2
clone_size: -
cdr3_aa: CATSRGSGRRTDTQYF
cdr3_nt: TGTGCCACCAGCCGAGGGTCCGGGAGGAGGACAGATACGCAGTATTTT

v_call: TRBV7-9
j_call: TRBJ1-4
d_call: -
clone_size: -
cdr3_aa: CAAGGGDEKLFF
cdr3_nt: TGTGCCGCGGGCGGGGGAGATGAAAAACTGTTTTTT

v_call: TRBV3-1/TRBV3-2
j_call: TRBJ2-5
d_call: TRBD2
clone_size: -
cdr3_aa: CASSQVTGLGGETQYF
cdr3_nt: TGTGCCAGCAGCCAAGTAACGGGACTAGGAGGAGAGACCCAGTACTTC

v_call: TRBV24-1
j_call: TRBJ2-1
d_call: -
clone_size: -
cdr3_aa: CATSDPAAAYNEQFF
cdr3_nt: TGTGCCACCAGTGATCCAGCGGCAGCCTACAATGAGCAGTTCTTC

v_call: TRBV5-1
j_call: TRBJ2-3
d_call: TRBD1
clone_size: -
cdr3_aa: CASSRTGGMDTQYF
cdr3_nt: TGCGCCAGCAGCCGGACAGGGGGCATGGATACGCAGTATTTT

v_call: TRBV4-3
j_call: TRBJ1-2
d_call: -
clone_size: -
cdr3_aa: CASSPNRVANYGYTF
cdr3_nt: TGCGCCAGCAGCCCCAACAGGGTCGCGAACTATGGCTACACCTTC

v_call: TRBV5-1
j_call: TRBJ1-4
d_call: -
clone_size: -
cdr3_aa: CASSLGQPNEKLFF
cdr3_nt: TGCGCCAGCAGCTTGGGACAGCCTAATGAAAAACTGTTTTTT

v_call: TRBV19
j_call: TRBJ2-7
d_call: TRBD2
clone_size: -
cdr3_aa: CASSPGASGAYEQYF
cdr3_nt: TGTGCCAGTAGCCCCGGCGCTAGCGGAGCCTACGAGCAGTACTTC

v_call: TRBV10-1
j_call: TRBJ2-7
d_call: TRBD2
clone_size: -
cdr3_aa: CASRGTSGHLSYEQYF
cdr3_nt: TGCGCCAGCAGGGGGACTAGCGGGCATTTATCCTACGAGCAGTACTTC

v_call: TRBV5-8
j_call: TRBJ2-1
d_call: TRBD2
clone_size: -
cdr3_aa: CASSLEAGGPYNEQFF
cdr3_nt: TGTGCCAGCAGCTTGGAAGCGGGAGGGCCGTACAATGAGCAGTTCTTC

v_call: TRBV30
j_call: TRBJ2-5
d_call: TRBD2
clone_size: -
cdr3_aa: CAWSVAAGVPETQYF
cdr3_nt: TGTGCCTGGAGTGTCGCCGCGGGAGTGCCCGAGACCCAGTACTTC

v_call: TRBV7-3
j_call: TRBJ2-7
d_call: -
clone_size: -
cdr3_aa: CASSYAGTRGGQVYF
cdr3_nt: TGTGCCAGCAGCTATGCCGGGACAAGGGGGGGCCAGGTCTACTTC

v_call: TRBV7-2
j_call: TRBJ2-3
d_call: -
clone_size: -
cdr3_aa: CASSLVGGDTQYF
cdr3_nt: TGTGCCAGCAGCTTAGTCGGGGGAGATACGCAGTATTTT

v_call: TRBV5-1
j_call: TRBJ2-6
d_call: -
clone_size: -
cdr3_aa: CASSLEARGAGANVLTF
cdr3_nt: TGCGCCAGCAGCTTGGAGGCCAGGGGTGCTGGGGCCAACGTCCTGACTTTC

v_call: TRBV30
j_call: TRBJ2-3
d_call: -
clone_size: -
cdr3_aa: CAWSVPNRYTDTQYF
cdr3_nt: TGTGCCTGGAGTGTACCGAACAGGTACACAGATACGCAGTATTTT

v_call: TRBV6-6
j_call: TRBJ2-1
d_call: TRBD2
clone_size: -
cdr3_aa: CASSYPTSGSYNEQFF
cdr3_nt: TGTGCCAGCAGTTACCCGACTAGCGGGAGCTACAATGAGCAGTTCTTC

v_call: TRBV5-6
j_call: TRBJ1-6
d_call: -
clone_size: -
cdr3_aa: CASSLFNSPLHF
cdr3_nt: TGTGCCAGCAGCCTATTCAATTCACCCCTCCACTTT

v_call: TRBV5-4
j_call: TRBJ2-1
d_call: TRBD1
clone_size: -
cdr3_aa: CASTRTGARRDEQFF
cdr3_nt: TGTGCCAGCACCCGGACAGGGGCCCGTAGGGATGAGCAGTTCTTC

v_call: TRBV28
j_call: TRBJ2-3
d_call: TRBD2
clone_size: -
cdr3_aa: CASSHSTSGNTDTQYF
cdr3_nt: TGTGCCAGCAGTCACTCGACTAGCGGGAACACAGATACGCAGTATTTT

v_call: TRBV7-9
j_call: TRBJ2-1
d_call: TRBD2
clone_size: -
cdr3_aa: CASSPRTSGRYEQFF
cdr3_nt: TGTGCCAGCAGCCCCCGAACTAGCGGGAGATATGAGCAGTTCTTC

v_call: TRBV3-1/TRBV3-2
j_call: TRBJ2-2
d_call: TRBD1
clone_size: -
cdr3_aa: CASRGQGGTGELFF
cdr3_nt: TGTGCCAGCAGGGGACAGGGAGGAACCGGGGAGCTGTTTTTT

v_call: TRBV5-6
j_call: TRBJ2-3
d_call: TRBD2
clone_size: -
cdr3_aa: CASSFGLAAADTQYF
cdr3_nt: TGTGCCAGCAGCTTCGGACTAGCAGCCGCCGATACGCAGTATTTT

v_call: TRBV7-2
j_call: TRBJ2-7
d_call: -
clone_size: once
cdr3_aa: CASSLARRSYEQYF
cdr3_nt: TGTGCCAGCAGCTTAGCGAGAAGGAGCTACGAGCAGTACTTC

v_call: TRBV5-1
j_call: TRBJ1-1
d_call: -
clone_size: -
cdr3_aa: CASSSGQNTEAFF
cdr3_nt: TGCGCCAGCAGCTCGGGACAGAACACTGAAGCTTTCTTT

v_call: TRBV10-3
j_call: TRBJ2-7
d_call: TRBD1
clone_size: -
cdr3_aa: CAISPRGGQGYEQYF
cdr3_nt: TGTGCCATCAGTCCTAGGGGGGGACAGGGCTACGAGCAGTACTTC

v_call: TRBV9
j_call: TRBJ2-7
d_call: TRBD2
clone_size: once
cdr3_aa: CASSTQSPYGRDYEQYF
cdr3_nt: TGTGCCAGCAGCACACAATCACCCTACGGGAGGGACTACGAGCAGTACTTC

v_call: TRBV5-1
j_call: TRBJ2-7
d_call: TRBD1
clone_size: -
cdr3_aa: CASRLDRGGIYEQYF
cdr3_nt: TGCGCCAGCAGACTGGACAGGGGAGGGATCTACGAGCAGTACTTC